What follows describes a single T cell receptor (beta chain). The data are from a study of blood T cell repertoires in COVID-19. Across the study: Sources were T cells, B-cell-depleted T cells, or PBMCs; the material itself was cDNA or gDNA.

CDR1 is MNHEY, CDR2 SMNVEV, per germline (reference sequence). The germline V and J ends were trimmed by 3 bases and 8 bases, with 10 bases remaining between them. The CDR3 runs 12 residues. In the original workflow: Estimates of nucleated cell counts were drawn from the amplification of reference gene primers. Clones were read by immunoSEQ multiplex PCR, and TCRdb kept only the in-frame ones, dropping some. V, J and clone size are those of that table, while D and trimming were read from the DNA. The sample has roughly 180,000 clones, 75% to 90% seen once. The TCR originated in a middle-aged man who had recovered from COVID-19. The V gene is TRBV27, the J gene TRBJ1-2; the D is unclear. Source material: PBMCs or T cells enriched from blood (not recorded which). In nucleotides, the CDR3 is TGTGCCAGCAGTTTCCCGGGTCAGGGCTACACCTTC. As protein: CASSFPGQGYTF.